This T cell receptor (beta chain) was recovered during a study of T cell responses to AZD1222 COVID-19 vaccine. Germline V gene sequence: CDR1 SGHTA, CDR2 FQGNSA. The V segment lost 1 base and the J segment 1 base; nucleotides outside the gene matches: 6. The CDR3 consists of 16 residues. Clones were sequenced by immunoSEQ multiplex PCR, and TCRdb holds only the in-frame ones, with some missing. The repertoire consists of 120,000 or so clones, with approximately 90% occurring once and the leading ten covering about 3%. This sequence originates from an adult who received the AZD1222 COVID-19 vaccine. The sample in question was peripheral blood, obtained 28 days after the second AZD1222 dose. This chain connects TRBV7-2 to TRBJ1-1; 7 nucleotides agree with TRBD1. CDR3 residues: CASSLVGGTPNTEAFF. CDR3 DNA: TGTGCCAGCAGCTTAGTAGGGGGCACCCCGAACACTGAAGCTTTCTTT. The full variable domain, rest sourced from reference TRBV7-2 and TRBJ1-1, is GAGVSQSPSNKVTEKGKDVELRCDPISGHTALYWYRQSLGQGLEFLIYFQGNSAPDKSGLPSDRFSAERTGGSVSTLTIQRTQQEDSAVYLCASSLVGGTPNTEAFFGQGTRLTVV.